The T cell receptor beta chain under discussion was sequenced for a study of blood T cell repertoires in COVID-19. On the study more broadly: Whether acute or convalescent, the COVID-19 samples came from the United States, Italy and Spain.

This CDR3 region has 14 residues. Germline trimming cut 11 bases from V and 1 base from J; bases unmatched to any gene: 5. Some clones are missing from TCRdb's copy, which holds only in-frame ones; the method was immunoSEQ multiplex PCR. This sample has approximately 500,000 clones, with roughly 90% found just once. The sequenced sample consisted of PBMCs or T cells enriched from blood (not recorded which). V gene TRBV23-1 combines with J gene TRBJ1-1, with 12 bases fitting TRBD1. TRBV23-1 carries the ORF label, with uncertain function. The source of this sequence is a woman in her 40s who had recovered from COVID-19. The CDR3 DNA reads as TGCGCCGTTGGGACAGGGGGCCCGAACACTGAAGCTTTCTTT. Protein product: CAVGTGGPNTEAFF.